This T cell receptor (beta chain) comes out of a study of response to subunit inactivated influenza vaccine. Broader study findings: After each seasonal influenza vaccination, few new T cells are recruited, the authors suggested.

TCRdb reanalysed the RT-PCR reads using MiXCR and keeps one entry per CDR3 protein. This table has roughly 710,000 distinct CDR3 sequences, around 13% appearing once. This clonotype appeared a few times. Its matching antigen is unknown. The ends were cut back, 3 bases at V and 6 bases at J, with 10 bases in the middle. This CDR3 has 13 residues. Germline CDR1 KGHSH, CDR2 LQKENI. The chain uses TRBV18 and TRBJ2-3; no definite D call. The sample was PBMCs from blood, taken approximately 15 days before vaccination. The TCR comes from a man aged 50-59 years who received an inactivated influenza vaccine. CDR3 nucleotide sequence: TGTGCCAGCTCACCGCAATCTTCGGATACGCAGTATTTT. Translated: CASSPQSSDTQYF.